These 24 T cell receptor beta chains were sequenced from one sample in a study of blood T cell repertoires in COVID-19. Produced via immunoSEQ multiplex PCR; TCRdb's table is partial and in-frame only. Of some 430,000 clones in the sample, 90% were seen once. Sequenced input: PBMCs or T cells enriched from blood (not recorded which). The receptors shown here come from a man aged 18 to 29 who had recovered from COVID-19.

For this clone: A much larger clone is a single base away; this may be a read error. The chain is built from TRBV7-2 and TRBJ1-2, with D possibly being TRBD1 (6 bases). The ends were cut back, 4 bases at V and 4 bases at J, with 10 bases in the middle. Germline-derived CDR1 and CDR2 are SGHTA and FQGNSA. The CDR3 totals 13 residues. The CDR3 DNA reads as TGTGCCAGCAGCTCCGGGACAACCTATGGCTACACCTTC. It encodes CASSSGTTYGYTF.

The chain employs TRBV12-3 or TRBV12-4 and TRBJ1-5; D call uncertain. There are 13 residues in the CDR3. V was trimmed by 3 bases and J by 0 bases, leaving 3 bases between them. The CDR3 DNA follows: TGTGCCAGCAGTTTTAATAGCAATCAGCCCCAGCATTTT. It yields the protein CASSFNSNQPQHF.

The chain carries TRBV28 and TRBJ1-5; TRBD1 is a possible D gene (5 bases). The CDR3 has 15 residues. The germline V and J ends were trimmed by 2 bases and 3 bases, with 11 bases remaining between them. In germline, CDR1 is MDHEN, CDR2 SYDVKM. CDR3 in DNA: TGTGCCAGCAGTTTAGCAGGGTGGTACAATCAGCCCCAGCATTTT. This codes for CASSLAGWYNQPQHF.

The chain uses TRBV4-2 and TRBJ2-7, with 8 bases lining up with TRBD1. This CDR3 is 14 amino acids long. J lost 4 bases, V lost 2 bases, and 4 bases had no gene match. In germline, CDR1 is LGHNA, CDR2 YNFKEQ. In DNA form, the CDR3 reads TGTGCCAGCAGCCAATCCGGACAGGGATACGAGCAGTACTTC. Its translation is CASSQSGQGYEQYF.

The rearrangement uses TRBV2 and TRBJ2-5, with a weak D call TRBD1 (5 bases). Germline V gene lookup returns CDR1 SNHLY and CDR2 FYNNEI. Trimming left V 1 base short and J 2 bases short, with 8 bases between. This CDR3 has 14 amino acids. The CDR3 DNA reads as TGTGCCAGCAGTGAAGGCAGGGTTCAAGAGACCCAGTACTTC. Translation gives CASSEGRVQETQYF.

The J gene is TRBJ1-2, the V gene TRBV27; 12 bases fit TRBD1. The V gene end was trimmed by 2 bases and the J gene end by 13 bases; junction bases not matched to a gene: 5. Per germline, CDR1 MNHEY and CDR2 SMNVEV (reference sequence). This CDR3 is 13 amino acids long. The CDR3 sequence: CASSLRGQGACTF. In nucleotides, the CDR3 is TGTGCCAGCAGTTTAAGGGGACAGGGGGCATGCACCTTC.

The V gene is TRBV5-4, the J gene TRBJ2-7; possibly TRBD1 for D (6 bases). CDR1 is SGHNT and CDR2 is YYREEE in the germline V gene (reference sequence). Trimming shortened V by 3 bases and J by 2 bases, and 27 bases separated the two germline ends. This CDR3 is 19 amino acids long. CDR3: CASSSYRVESRWSPYEQYF. Here the CDR3 DNA reads TGTGCCAGCAGCTCGTACAGGGTCGAGAGTCGTTGGAGCCCCTACGAGCAGTACTTC.

The chain couples TRBV27 to TRBJ2-3; D may be TRBD2 (6 bases). CDR3 length: 15 residues. The germline V gene has CDR1 MNHEY and CDR2 SMNVEV (reference sequence). V lost 3 bases, J lost 2 bases, and 12 bases lay in between. The CDR3 DNA is TGTGCCAGCAGTTTTGGGGGACTTTCCACAGATACGCAGTATTTT. Protein sequence: CASSFGGLSTDTQYF.

Concerning this clone: Germline is not matched at one junction end, which may reflect a read error. V gene TRBV12-3 or TRBV12-4 combines with J gene TRBJ1-1; a possible D gene is TRBD1 (5 bases). The CDR3 totals 13 residues. The CDR3 DNA is TGTGCCAGCAGTTTAGACCAGGGAATTATGTCGATCTTT. Protein sequence: CASSLDQGIMSIF.

The V and J genes are TRBV5-1 and TRBJ2-1; D might be TRBD1 (6 bases). Trimming cost V 0 bases and J 6 bases, with 16 bases left between them. Germline V CDR1 and CDR2: SGHRS, YFSETQ. This CDR3 has 16 amino acids. The CDR3 loop is CASSLGYREDGNEQFF. For the CDR3, the DNA is TGCGCCAGCAGCTTGGGGTACAGGGAAGATGGCAATGAGCAGTTCTTC.

J is TRBJ1-4 and V is TRBV14, with unresolved D. Trimming took off 4 bases at V and 0 bases at J, with 21 bases between the two ends. The germline CDR1 and CDR2 sequences are SGHDN and FVKESK. The CDR3 contains 19 residues. Here the CDR3 reads CASSRGTGLIFSTNEKLFF. CDR3 nucleotide sequence: TGTGCCAGCAGCCGAGGCACGGGGTTAATCTTTTCAACTAATGAAAAACTGTTTTTT.

The CDR3 DNA reads as TGCAGTGCTAGTGATACTAGCGGGGCCAACGTCCTGACTTTC. It specifies CSASDTSGANVLTF. The chain recombines TRBV20-1 with TRBJ2-6; tentative D call: TRBD2 (6 bases). The V end was cut by 3 bases, the J end by 4 bases, with 10 bases between. The CDR3 is 14 residues long. Germline V CDR1 and CDR2: DFQATT, SNEGSKA (reference sequence).

The J gene is TRBJ1-6, the V gene TRBV3-1 (or the pseudogene TRBV3-2), with a possible D match to TRBD1 (6 bases). With 4 bases removed from V and 8 bases from J, the gap between germline ends came to 12 bases. The CDR3 covers 14 residues. Germline V gene sequence: CDR1 LGHDT, CDR2 YNNKEL (reference sequence). The CDR3 sequence: CASSPGTFDSPLHF. The CDR3 DNA reads as TGTGCCAGCAGCCCCGGGACATTCGATTCACCCCTCCACTTT.

The chain joins TRBV6-5 to TRBJ1-1; D perhaps matches TRBD1 (6 bases). The germline V gene has CDR1 MNHEY and CDR2 SVGAGI. V was trimmed by 0 bases and J by 1 base, leaving 12 bases between them. The CDR3 spans 16 residues. CDR3 loop: CASSYSPTGANTEAFF. In DNA form, the CDR3 reads TGTGCCAGCAGTTACTCCCCGACAGGAGCGAACACTGAAGCTTTCTTT.

J is TRBJ2-7 and V is TRBV27; 14 bases align to TRBD2. The germline gives CDR1 MNHEY, CDR2 SMNVEV (reference sequence). After removal of 6 bases from V and 7 bases from J, the junction contained 17 bases not matched to a gene. The CDR3 spans 18 residues. The CDR3 spells CASSNGLAGGTLGGEQYF. DNA for the CDR3: TGTGCCAGCAGCAATGGACTAGCGGGAGGTACCCTGGGTGGGGAGCAGTACTTC.

The chain is built from TRBV6-5 and TRBJ1-3, with 8 bases that match TRBD1. Unmatched junction bases numbered 8, after V lost 6 bases and J lost 7 bases. This CDR3 comprises 14 residues. CDR1 is MNHEY and CDR2 is SVGAGI in the germline V gene. The DNA of the CDR3 is TGTGCCAGCAGGCCCGGGACAGGAGTCAACACCATATATTTT. The encoded protein is CASRPGTGVNTIYF.

V is TRBV18 and J is TRBJ1-3; a possible D gene is TRBD1 (5 bases). CDR1 and CDR2 (germline): KGHSH, LQKENI. V lost 2 bases and J 1 base, leaving 6 bases between the germline ends. CDR3 length: 14 residues. The CDR3 region is CASSPGTSGNTIYF. The CDR3 region has the DNA TGTGCCAGCTCACCAGGGACTTCTGGAAACACCATATATTTT. The complete variable domain, with remaining parts taken from reference TRBV18 and TRBJ1-3, reads NAGVMQNPRHLVRRRGQEARLRCSPMKGHSHVYWYRQLPEEGLKFMVYLQKENIIDESGMPKERFSAEFPKEGPSILRIQQVVRGDSAAYFCASSPGTSGNTIYFGEGSWLTVV.

V is TRBV14 and J is TRBJ2-5; the D gene is possibly TRBD2 (5 bases). The CDR3 has 15 amino acids. Trimming pared 4 bases from V and 0 bases from J, leaving 12 bases between. The germline CDR1 and CDR2 sequences are SGHDN and FVKESK. This chain's CDR3 is CASSPGLPYQETQYF. DNA for the CDR3: TGTGCCAGCAGCCCTGGACTTCCGTACCAAGAGACCCAGTACTTC.

This clone was counted once. The chain combines TRBV14 with TRBJ2-7; no firm D call. The CDR3 spans 12 residues. Germline loops: CDR1 SGHDN, CDR2 FVKESK. Trimming took off 8 bases at V and 3 bases at J, with 11 bases between the two ends. CDR3 region: CASGRVRYEQYF. CDR3 DNA: TGTGCCAGCGGTAGAGTCCGCTACGAGCAGTACTTC.

This sequence joins TRBV12-3 or TRBV12-4 and TRBJ1-2, with a weak D call TRBD1 (5 bases). V shed 5 bases and J shed 8 bases, with 15 bases lying between them. The CDR3 is made up of 13 amino acids. The CDR3 nucleotides are TGTGCCAGCAGTAGGGTGGGGGACTGGGGCTACACCTTC. This codes for CASSRVGDWGYTF.

The chain couples TRBV5-1 to TRBJ1-6, with TRBD1 as a possible D gene (5 bases). Germline CDR1 and CDR2: SGHRS and YFSETQ. V was pared by 0 bases and J by 5 bases, with 15 bases between. The CDR3 contains 17 residues. The CDR3 is CASSLAAGRANNSPLHF. CDR3 nucleotides: TGCGCCAGCAGCTTGGCGGCAGGGAGGGCGAATAATTCACCCCTCCACTTT.

The CDR3 here is CAWSVHATEAFF. For the CDR3, the DNA is TGTGCCTGGAGTGTACACGCCACTGAAGCTTTCTTT. The chain has TRBV30 and TRBJ1-1; no clear D. Germline-derived CDR1 and CDR2 are GTSNPN and SVGIG (reference sequence). V gave up 0 bases and J gave up 4 bases, with 6 bases separating them. The CDR3 has 12 amino acids.

The V gene is TRBV25-1, the J gene TRBJ1-1; D possibly corresponds to TRBD1 (5 bases). This CDR3 is 11 amino acids long. Germline V gives CDR1 MGHDK, CDR2 SYGVNS. V was pared by 7 bases and J by 9 bases, with 12 bases between. The CDR3 nucleotides are TGTGCCAGCAACTGGGGGGGAAAAGCTTTCTTT. It specifies CASNWGGKAFF.

This chain joins TRBV12-3 or TRBV12-4 and TRBJ1-2; D not resolved. The CDR3 sequence is 11 residues long. Trimming removed 5 bases at V and 8 bases at J, with 9 bases between. In DNA form, the CDR3 reads TGTGCCAGCAGTCCCCGTTTCGGCTACACCTTC. This gives the protein CASSPRFGYTF.